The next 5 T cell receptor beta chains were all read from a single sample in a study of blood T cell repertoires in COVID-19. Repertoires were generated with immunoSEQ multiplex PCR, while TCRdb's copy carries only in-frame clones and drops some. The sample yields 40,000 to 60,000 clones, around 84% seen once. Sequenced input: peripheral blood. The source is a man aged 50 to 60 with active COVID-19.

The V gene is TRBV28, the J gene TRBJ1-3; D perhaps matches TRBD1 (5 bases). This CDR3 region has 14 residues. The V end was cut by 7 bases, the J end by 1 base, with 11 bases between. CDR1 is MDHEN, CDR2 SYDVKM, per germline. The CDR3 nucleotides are TGTGCCAGCATGGGGGACTTTTCTGGAAACACCATATATTTT. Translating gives CASMGDFSGNTIYF.

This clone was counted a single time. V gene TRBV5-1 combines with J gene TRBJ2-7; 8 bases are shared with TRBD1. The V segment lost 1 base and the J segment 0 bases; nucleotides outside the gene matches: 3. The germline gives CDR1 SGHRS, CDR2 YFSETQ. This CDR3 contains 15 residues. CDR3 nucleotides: TGCGCCAGCAGCTTGACAGGGGGTTTCTCCTACGAGCAGTACTTC. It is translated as CASSLTGGFSYEQYF.

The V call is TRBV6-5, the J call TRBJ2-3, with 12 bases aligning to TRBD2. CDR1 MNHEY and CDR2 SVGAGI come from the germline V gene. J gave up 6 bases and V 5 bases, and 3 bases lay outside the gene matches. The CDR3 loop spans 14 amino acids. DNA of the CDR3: TGTGCCAGCAGTAACCTAGCGGGGGGGGATACGCAGTATTTT. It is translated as CASSNLAGGDTQYF.

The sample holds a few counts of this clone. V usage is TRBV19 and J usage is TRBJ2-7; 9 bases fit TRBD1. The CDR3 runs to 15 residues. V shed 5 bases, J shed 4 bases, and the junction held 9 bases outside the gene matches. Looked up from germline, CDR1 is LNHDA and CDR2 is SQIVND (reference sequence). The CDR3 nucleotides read TGTGCCAGTAGTGTCGGACAGGGGAGAGGGTACGAGCAGTACTTC. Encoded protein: CASSVGQGRGYEQYF.

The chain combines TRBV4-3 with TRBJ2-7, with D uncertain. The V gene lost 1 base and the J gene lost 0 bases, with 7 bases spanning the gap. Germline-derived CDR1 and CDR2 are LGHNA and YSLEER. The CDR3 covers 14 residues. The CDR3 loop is CASSQGRISYEQYF. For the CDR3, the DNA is TGCGCCAGCAGCCAAGGGCGGATCTCCTACGAGCAGTACTTC.